The entry that follows covers one T cell receptor beta chain sequence. Its antigen is undetermined. Germline values: CDR1 SGHVS, CDR2 FNYEAQ. The CDR3 runs to 12 residues. The V gene lost 2 bases and the J gene lost 6 bases, with 5 bases spanning the gap. Libraries were prepared by immunoSEQ multiplex PCR; TCRdb keeps only in-frame clonotypes and omits some of them. The sample lists around 130,000 clones; 89% were seen once. This sample is drawn from a study of T cells in localized non-small cell lung cancer. Regarding the study as a whole: For the top 100 tumor clones, a median about 62 also appeared in adjacent lung. A single tumor region was sequenced, leaving heterogeneity possible. Those with higher blood T cell density had longer overall survival. T cell clonality was highest in uninvolved adjacent lung, above tumor.

This chain uses TRBV7-6 with TRBJ1-3; D is unclear. This clonotype was obtained from a female donor aged 60 or older with stage I lung adenocarcinoma. Material: peripheral blood, obtained before any cancer treatment. The CDR3, as DNA: TGTGCCAGCAGCTTAAGGGAAAACACCATATATTTT. It codes for CASSLRENTIYF. Complete variable domain (other parts from reference TRBV7-6 and TRBJ1-3): GAGVSQSPRYKVTKRGQDVALRCDPISGHVSLYWYRQALGQGPEFLTYFNYEAQQDKSGLPNDRFSAERPEGSISTLTIQRTEQRDSAMYRCASSLRENTIYFGEGSWLTVV.